This T cell receptor beta chain came from a study of OX40 agonist ivuxolimab in advanced cancers. On the study more broadly: Administration of intravenous ivuxolimab to patients occurred every 2 weeks at 0.01 to 10 mg/kg. Patients assigned to dose escalation were diagnosed with hepatocellular carcinoma, melanoma, renal cell or head and neck cancer.

The CDR3 extends over 15 amino acids. Trimming stripped 6 bases from V and 2 bases from J, with 13 bases between. General observations from the study: Some of the nonresponding patients also showed low levels of normalized T-cell clonal expansion. Researchers did not establish what antigens the expanded peripheral T cells target.

As for this clone: Its target is not known.

Sequencing was performed with immunoSEQ multiplex PCR; in TCRdb, only in-frame clones are kept and a portion is missing. The sample yields about 6,700 clones, approximately 94% seen once. The material was CD4+ or CD8+ T cells sorted from blood, obtained in a trial of the OX40 agonist ivuxolimab. The TCR was taken from an adult with an advanced solid tumor such as melanoma, head and neck, liver or kidney cancer. The V call is TRBV6-7, the J call TRBJ1-4; D possibly corresponds to TRBD1 (5 bases). TRBV6-7 has ORF status, its function being uncertain. The CDR3 reads CASSSRGCTNEKLFF. In DNA, the CDR3 is TGTGCCAGCAGCTCCCGGGGGTGCACTAATGAAAAACTGTTTTTT.